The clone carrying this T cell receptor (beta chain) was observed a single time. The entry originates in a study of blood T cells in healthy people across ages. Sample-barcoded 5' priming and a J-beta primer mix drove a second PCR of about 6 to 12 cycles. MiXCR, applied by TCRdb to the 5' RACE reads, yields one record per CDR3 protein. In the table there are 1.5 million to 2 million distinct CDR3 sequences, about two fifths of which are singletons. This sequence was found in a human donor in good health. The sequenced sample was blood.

The CDR3 is CASSSTGRGGYEQYF. CDR3 nucleotides: TGTGCCAGCAGTTCGACAGGGAGGGGTGGGTACGAGCAGTACTTC. The chain recombines TRBV28 with TRBJ2-7; possibly TRBD1 or TRBD2 for D (7 bases each). The CDR3 runs 15 residues. The germline V gene has CDR1 MDHEN and CDR2 SYDVKM. The V end lost 4 bases, the J end lost 4 bases, and 17 bases lay between the germline ends.